This is a list of T cell receptor beta chains from one sample in a study of shared clonotypes between healthy human individuals. The method was immunoSEQ multiplex PCR; TCRdb's version includes in-frame clones alone and lacks a portion of them. The sample contains 2 million to 2.5 million clones, around 95% of which appear only once. Sequences were obtained from naive CD4+ T cells sorted from blood. Source of these receptors: a man between 18 and 29 years old in good health. Each CDR3 is given with its conserved first and last residue. A D gene is named only where the DNA matches it firmly. The size entry is marked missing in some rows and otherwise reads once, few, many or a size class.

abundance: NA
j_gene: TRBJ2-5
v_gene: TRBV18
d_gene: TRBD1
CDR3aa: CASSPPTGQETQYF
CDR3nt: TGTGCCAGCTCACCCCCGACAGGGCAAGAGACCCAGTACTTC

abundance: NA
j_gene: TRBJ1-1
v_gene: TRBV18
d_gene: TRBD1
CDR3aa: CASSPQPGQGWGAFF
CDR3nt: TGTGCCAGCTCACCCCAACCGGGACAGGGTTGGGGAGCTTTCTTT

abundance: NA
j_gene: TRBJ2-1
v_gene: TRBV19
d_gene: NA
CDR3aa: CASSILRGAYNEQFF
CDR3nt: TGTGCCAGTAGTATTCTCAGGGGGGCCTACAATGAGCAGTTCTTC

abundance: NA
j_gene: TRBJ2-7
v_gene: TRBV18
d_gene: TRBD1
CDR3aa: CASSGTSGTGGEQYF
CDR3nt: TGTGCCAGCTCAGGGACCTCCGGGACAGGGGGCGAGCAGTACTTC

abundance: once
j_gene: TRBJ1-3
v_gene: TRBV30
d_gene: TRBD1
CDR3aa: CAWGTGTVGSSGNTIYF
CDR3nt: TGTGCCTGGGGGACAGGGACGGTGGGGTCCTCTGGAAACACCATATATTTT

abundance: NA
j_gene: TRBJ1-5
v_gene: TRBV6-5
d_gene: NA
CDR3aa: CASSYLPQNQPQHF
CDR3nt: TGTGCCAGCAGTTACCTACCTCAGAATCAGCCCCAGCATTTT

abundance: NA
j_gene: TRBJ2-7
v_gene: TRBV15
d_gene: NA
CDR3aa: CATSRVRDYEQYF
CDR3nt: TGTGCCACCAGCAGAGTTAGGGACTACGAGCAGTACTTC

abundance: NA
j_gene: TRBJ1-5
v_gene: TRBV2
d_gene: NA
CDR3aa: CASSADIRQPQHF
CDR3nt: TGTGCCAGCAGCGCCGACATACGGCAGCCCCAGCATTTT

abundance: NA
j_gene: TRBJ2-7
v_gene: TRBV7-2
d_gene: TRBD2
CDR3aa: CASSLYFSGSFHEQYF
CDR3nt: TGTGCCAGCAGCTTATACTTTAGCGGGAGTTTCCACGAGCAGTACTTC

abundance: NA
j_gene: TRBJ2-1
v_gene: TRBV10-3
d_gene: TRBD2
CDR3aa: CATGLAGYNEQFF
CDR3nt: TGTGCCACCGGACTAGCGGGATACAATGAGCAGTTCTTC

abundance: NA
j_gene: TRBJ2-3
v_gene: TRBV6-6
d_gene: NA
CDR3aa: CASSWATGTSTDTQYF
CDR3nt: TGTGCCAGCAGTTGGGCGACAGGGACTAGCACAGATACGCAGTATTTT

abundance: NA
j_gene: TRBJ2-2
v_gene: TRBV18
d_gene: TRBD2
CDR3aa: CASSPGTTNTGELFF
CDR3nt: TGTGCCAGCTCACCGGGGACTACGAACACCGGGGAGCTGTTTTTT

abundance: once
j_gene: TRBJ2-2
v_gene: TRBV7-6
d_gene: NA
CDR3aa: CASSLVIPGTGTSAGVPGELFF
CDR3nt: TGTGCCAGCAGCTTAGTGATTCCCGGGACAGGGACTTCAGCGGGAGTTCCCGGGGAGCTGTTTTTT

abundance: NA
j_gene: TRBJ2-3
v_gene: TRBV10-3
d_gene: NA
CDR3aa: CAISGKASDTQYF
CDR3nt: TGTGCCATCAGTGGTAAAGCTTCGGATACGCAGTATTTT

abundance: NA
j_gene: TRBJ2-7
v_gene: TRBV6-5
d_gene: NA
CDR3aa: CASKGGGAYEQYF
CDR3nt: TGTGCCAGCAAGGGGGGAGGAGCTTACGAGCAGTACTTC

abundance: NA
j_gene: TRBJ2-7
v_gene: TRBV5-1
d_gene: NA
CDR3aa: CASSLEGLYYEQYF
CDR3nt: TGCGCCAGCAGCTTAGAAGGTCTTTACTACGAGCAGTACTTC

abundance: NA
j_gene: TRBJ1-2
v_gene: TRBV28
d_gene: TRBD1
CDR3aa: CASSLLGQGSYTF
CDR3nt: TGTGCCAGCAGTTTATTGGGACAGGGAAGCTACACCTTC

abundance: NA
j_gene: TRBJ1-4
v_gene: TRBV2
d_gene: TRBD1
CDR3aa: CAVSRDSSEKLFF
CDR3nt: TGTGCCGTTTCCCGGGACAGCTCTGAAAAACTGTTTTTT

abundance: NA
j_gene: TRBJ1-2
v_gene: TRBV2
d_gene: NA
CDR3aa: CASSESRQSGYTF
CDR3nt: TGTGCCAGCAGTGAATCGAGGCAGAGTGGCTACACCTTC

abundance: NA
j_gene: TRBJ2-2
v_gene: TRBV27
d_gene: NA
CDR3aa: CASSLRGTGELFF
CDR3nt: TGTGCCAGCAGTTTAAGGGGCACCGGGGAGCTGTTTTTT

abundance: NA
j_gene: TRBJ2-3
v_gene: TRBV6-1
d_gene: NA
CDR3aa: CASSGVSDTQYF
CDR3nt: TGTGCCAGCAGTGGGGTCTCCGATACGCAGTATTTT

abundance: NA
j_gene: TRBJ2-3
v_gene: TRBV7-9
d_gene: NA
CDR3aa: CASSFDPGGDTQYF
CDR3nt: TGTGCCAGCAGCTTTGACCCTGGGGGGGATACGCAGTATTTT

abundance: NA
j_gene: TRBJ2-3
v_gene: TRBV6-1
d_gene: NA
CDR3aa: CASRTTADTQYF
CDR3nt: TGTGCCAGCAGAACGACCGCAGATACGCAGTATTTT

abundance: NA
j_gene: TRBJ2-2
v_gene: TRBV30
d_gene: NA
CDR3aa: CAWGAGRRTGELFF
CDR3nt: TGTGCCTGGGGGGCAGGGAGACGGACCGGGGAGCTGTTTTTT

abundance: NA
j_gene: TRBJ2-7
v_gene: TRBV5-1
d_gene: TRBD1
CDR3aa: CASSLLTGGNEQYF
CDR3nt: TGCGCCAGCAGCTTGTTAACAGGGGGTAACGAGCAGTACTTC

abundance: once
j_gene: TRBJ1-1
v_gene: TRBV30
d_gene: NA
CDR3aa: CAWSVFGRAEAFF
CDR3nt: TGTGCCTGGAGTGTCTTCGGCAGGGCTGAAGCTTTCTTT

abundance: NA
j_gene: TRBJ1-2
v_gene: TRBV10-3
d_gene: NA
CDR3aa: CAISDGQNYGYTF
CDR3nt: TGTGCCATCAGTGACGGGCAAAACTATGGCTACACCTTC

abundance: NA
j_gene: TRBJ2-7
v_gene: TRBV7-2
d_gene: NA
CDR3aa: CASMAVYEQYF
CDR3nt: TGTGCCAGCATGGCTGTCTACGAGCAGTACTTC

abundance: NA
j_gene: TRBJ2-4
v_gene: TRBV2
d_gene: NA
CDR3aa: CASSPSGQEKYF
CDR3nt: TGTGCCAGCAGTCCCTCTGGTCAGGAGAAGTACTTC

abundance: NA
j_gene: TRBJ2-3
v_gene: TRBV28
d_gene: NA
CDR3aa: CASGDSGTDTQYF
CDR3nt: TGTGCCTCGGGGGACAGCGGCACAGATACGCAGTATTTT

abundance: NA
j_gene: TRBJ2-1
v_gene: TRBV6-6
d_gene: TRBD2
CDR3aa: CASRTSGLAGGGEQFF
CDR3nt: TGTGCCAGCAGGACATCGGGACTAGCGGGAGGAGGTGAGCAGTTCTTC

abundance: NA
j_gene: TRBJ2-1
v_gene: TRBV18
d_gene: NA
CDR3aa: CASSPATQGSSYNEQFF
CDR3nt: TGTGCCAGCTCACCAGCCACACAGGGTTCGTCCTACAATGAGCAGTTCTTC

abundance: NA
j_gene: TRBJ2-2
v_gene: TRBV14
d_gene: TRBD2
CDR3aa: CASSQGIPSGRVRTGELFF
CDR3nt: TGTGCCAGCAGCCAAGGAATCCCTAGCGGGAGGGTTCGGACCGGGGAGCTGTTTTTT

abundance: NA
j_gene: TRBJ2-1
v_gene: TRBV19
d_gene: TRBD2
CDR3aa: CASRSSGAYNEQFF
CDR3nt: TGTGCCAGTAGATCTAGCGGGGCATACAATGAGCAGTTCTTC

abundance: NA
j_gene: TRBJ2-3
v_gene: TRBV11-2
d_gene: TRBD2
CDR3aa: CASSSGLAGITDTQYF
CDR3nt: TGTGCCAGCAGCTCGGGACTAGCGGGGATAACAGATACGCAGTATTTT

abundance: NA
j_gene: TRBJ2-7
v_gene: TRBV6-1
d_gene: TRBD1
CDR3aa: CASRSDRATYEQYF
CDR3nt: TGTGCCAGCAGGTCGGACAGGGCAACCTACGAGCAGTACTTC

abundance: NA
j_gene: TRBJ2-2
v_gene: TRBV7-3
d_gene: NA
CDR3aa: CASSHRSTGGANTGELFF
CDR3nt: TGTGCCAGCAGCCACCGATCTACTGGGGGCGCGAACACCGGGGAGCTGTTTTTT

abundance: NA
j_gene: TRBJ2-7
v_gene: TRBV6-6
d_gene: TRBD2
CDR3aa: CATGTSGRENEQYF
CDR3nt: TGTGCCACCGGGACTAGCGGGAGGGAAAACGAGCAGTACTTC

abundance: once
j_gene: TRBJ1-3
v_gene: TRBV6-1
d_gene: NA
CDR3aa: CASRQASGNTIYF
CDR3nt: TGTGCCAGCAGGCAGGCTTCTGGAAACACCATATATTTT

abundance: NA
j_gene: TRBJ1-5
v_gene: TRBV6-1
d_gene: NA
CDR3aa: CASSLATGSNQPQHF
CDR3nt: TGTGCCAGCAGCCTCGCGACAGGTAGCAATCAGCCCCAGCATTTT

abundance: NA
j_gene: TRBJ2-3
v_gene: TRBV7-9
d_gene: NA
CDR3aa: CASSLGLGTHDTQYF
CDR3nt: TGTGCCAGCAGCTTAGGGCTCGGGACTCACGATACGCAGTATTTT

abundance: NA
j_gene: TRBJ2-1
v_gene: TRBV15
d_gene: NA
CDR3aa: CATSTRGAGLLGHNEQFF
CDR3nt: TGTGCCACCAGCACTCGGGGGGCGGGACTCCTAGGGCACAATGAGCAGTTCTTC

abundance: NA
j_gene: TRBJ2-1
v_gene: TRBV5-1
d_gene: NA
CDR3aa: CASRTHEQFF
CDR3nt: TGCGCCAGCAGAACCCATGAGCAGTTCTTC

abundance: NA
j_gene: TRBJ2-1
v_gene: TRBV10-3
d_gene: NA
CDR3aa: CAISESSGRYNEQFF
CDR3nt: TGTGCCATCAGTGAGTCGAGCGGCCGCTACAATGAGCAGTTCTTC

abundance: NA
j_gene: TRBJ2-7
v_gene: TRBV7-9
d_gene: NA
CDR3aa: CASSLGIDYEQYF
CDR3nt: TGTGCCAGCAGCTTAGGGATAGACTACGAGCAGTACTTC

abundance: NA
j_gene: TRBJ1-1
v_gene: TRBV10-3
d_gene: NA
CDR3aa: CAIKTDSRAFF
CDR3nt: TGTGCCATCAAAACCGACTCAAGGGCTTTCTTT

abundance: NA
j_gene: TRBJ2-1
v_gene: TRBV5-4
d_gene: NA
CDR3aa: CASFPKNDYNEQFF
CDR3nt: TGTGCCAGCTTCCCGAAGAACGACTACAATGAGCAGTTCTTC

abundance: NA
j_gene: TRBJ2-5
v_gene: TRBV6-6
d_gene: NA
CDR3aa: CASSQLEPGTQYF
CDR3nt: TGTGCCAGCAGCCAACTAGAACCAGGGACCCAGTACTTC

abundance: NA
j_gene: TRBJ1-5
v_gene: TRBV18
d_gene: NA
CDR3aa: CASSPGAIFSQPQHF
CDR3nt: TGTGCCAGCTCACCAGGAGCCATCTTCAGTCAGCCCCAGCATTTT

abundance: once
j_gene: TRBJ1-1
v_gene: TRBV9
d_gene: TRBD1
CDR3aa: CASSVVDRANTEAFF
CDR3nt: TGTGCCAGCAGCGTAGTCGACAGGGCCAACACTGAAGCTTTCTTT

abundance: NA
j_gene: TRBJ1-5
v_gene: TRBV6-6
d_gene: NA
CDR3aa: CASSYTVDNQPQHF
CDR3nt: TGTGCCAGCAGTTATACGGTCGATAATCAGCCCCAGCATTTT

abundance: once
j_gene: TRBJ1-4
v_gene: TRBV4-3
d_gene: NA
CDR3aa: CASSQDSATNEKLFF
CDR3nt: TGCGCCAGCAGCCAAGATTCGGCAACTAATGAAAAACTGTTTTTT

abundance: NA
j_gene: TRBJ2-2
v_gene: TRBV27
d_gene: TRBD1
CDR3aa: CASSLGTGTNTGELFF
CDR3nt: TGTGCCAGCAGTTTGGGGACAGGGACGAACACCGGGGAGCTGTTTTTT